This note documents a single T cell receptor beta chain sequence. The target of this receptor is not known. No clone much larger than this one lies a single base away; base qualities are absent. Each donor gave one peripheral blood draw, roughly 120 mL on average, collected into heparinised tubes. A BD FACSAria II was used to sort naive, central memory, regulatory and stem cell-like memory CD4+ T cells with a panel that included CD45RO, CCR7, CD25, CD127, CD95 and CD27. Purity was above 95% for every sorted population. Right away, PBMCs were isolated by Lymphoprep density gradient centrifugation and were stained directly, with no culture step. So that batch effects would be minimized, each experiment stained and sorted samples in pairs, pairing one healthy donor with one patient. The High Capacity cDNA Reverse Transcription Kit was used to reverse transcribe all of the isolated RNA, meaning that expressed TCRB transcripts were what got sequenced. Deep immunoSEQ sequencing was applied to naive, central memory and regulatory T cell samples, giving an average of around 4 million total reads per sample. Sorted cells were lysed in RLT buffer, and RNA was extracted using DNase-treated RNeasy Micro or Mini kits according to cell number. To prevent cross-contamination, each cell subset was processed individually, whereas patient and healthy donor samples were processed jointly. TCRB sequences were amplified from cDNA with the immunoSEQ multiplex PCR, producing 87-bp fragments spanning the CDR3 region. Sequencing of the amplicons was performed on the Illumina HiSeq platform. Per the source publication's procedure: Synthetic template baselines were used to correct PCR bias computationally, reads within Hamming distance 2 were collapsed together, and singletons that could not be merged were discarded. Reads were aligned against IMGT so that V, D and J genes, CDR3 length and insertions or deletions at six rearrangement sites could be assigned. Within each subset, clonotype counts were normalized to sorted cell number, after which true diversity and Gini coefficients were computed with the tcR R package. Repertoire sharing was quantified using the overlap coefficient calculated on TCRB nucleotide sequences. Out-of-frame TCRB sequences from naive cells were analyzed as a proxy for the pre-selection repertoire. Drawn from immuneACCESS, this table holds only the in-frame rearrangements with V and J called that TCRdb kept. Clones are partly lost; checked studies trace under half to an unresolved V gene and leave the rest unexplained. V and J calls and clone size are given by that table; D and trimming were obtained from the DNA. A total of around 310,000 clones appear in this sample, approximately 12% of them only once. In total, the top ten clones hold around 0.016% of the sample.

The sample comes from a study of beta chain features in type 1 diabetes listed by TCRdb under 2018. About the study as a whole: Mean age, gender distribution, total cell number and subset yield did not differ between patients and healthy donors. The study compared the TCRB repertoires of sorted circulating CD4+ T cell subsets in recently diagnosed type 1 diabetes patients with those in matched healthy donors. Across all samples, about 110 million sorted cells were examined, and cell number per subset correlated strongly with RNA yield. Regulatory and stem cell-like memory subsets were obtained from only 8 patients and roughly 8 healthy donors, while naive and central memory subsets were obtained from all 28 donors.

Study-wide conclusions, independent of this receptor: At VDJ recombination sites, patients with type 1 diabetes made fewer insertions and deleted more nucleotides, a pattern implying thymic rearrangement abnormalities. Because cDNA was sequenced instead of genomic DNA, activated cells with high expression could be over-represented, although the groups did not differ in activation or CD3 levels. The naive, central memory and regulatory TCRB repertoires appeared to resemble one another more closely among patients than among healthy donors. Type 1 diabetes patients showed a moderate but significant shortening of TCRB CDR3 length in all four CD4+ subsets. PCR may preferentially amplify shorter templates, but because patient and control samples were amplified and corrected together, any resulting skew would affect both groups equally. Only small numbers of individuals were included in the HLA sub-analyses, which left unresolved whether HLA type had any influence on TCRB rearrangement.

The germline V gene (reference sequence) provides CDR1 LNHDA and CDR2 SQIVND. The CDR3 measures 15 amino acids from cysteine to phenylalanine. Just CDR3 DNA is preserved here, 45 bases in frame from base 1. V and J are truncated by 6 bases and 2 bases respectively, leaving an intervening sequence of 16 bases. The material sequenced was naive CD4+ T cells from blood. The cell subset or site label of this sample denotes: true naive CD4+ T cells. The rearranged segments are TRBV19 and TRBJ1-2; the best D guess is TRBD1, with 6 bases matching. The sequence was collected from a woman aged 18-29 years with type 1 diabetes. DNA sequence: TGTGCCAGTAGCCGAACGGGGGGCTCAAACTATGGCTACACCTTC. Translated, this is CASSRTGGSNYGYTF.